This entry features one T cell receptor beta chain sequence. The data stem from a study of CD8 T cells in Susac syndrome. Random-hexamer reverse transcription was applied to about 0.5 to 1 ug RNA. An immunoSEQ multiplex PCR amplified TCR beta CDR3 over 54 Vbeta and 13 Jbeta. A single record per CDR3 protein comes from TCRdb applying MiXCR to the immunoSEQ multiplex PCR reads. Seen here are about 130,000 distinct CDR3 sequences, 90% to 95% observed once, and the top ten hold around 0.12%. The V segment lost 6 bases and the J segment 0 bases; nucleotides outside the gene matches: 7. This CDR3 is built from 15 residues. CDR1 and CDR2 (germline): MNHEY, SVGAGI.

The specimen sequenced was CD4+ T cells from PBMCs. The chain recombines TRBV6-5 with TRBJ2-7; 8 bases are a match to TRBD2. This receptor was identified in a human donor in good health. CDR3 bases: TGTGCCAGCAGCCCTACGGGGACTAGCTCCTACGAGCAGTACTTC. It translates to CASSPTGTSSYEQYF.